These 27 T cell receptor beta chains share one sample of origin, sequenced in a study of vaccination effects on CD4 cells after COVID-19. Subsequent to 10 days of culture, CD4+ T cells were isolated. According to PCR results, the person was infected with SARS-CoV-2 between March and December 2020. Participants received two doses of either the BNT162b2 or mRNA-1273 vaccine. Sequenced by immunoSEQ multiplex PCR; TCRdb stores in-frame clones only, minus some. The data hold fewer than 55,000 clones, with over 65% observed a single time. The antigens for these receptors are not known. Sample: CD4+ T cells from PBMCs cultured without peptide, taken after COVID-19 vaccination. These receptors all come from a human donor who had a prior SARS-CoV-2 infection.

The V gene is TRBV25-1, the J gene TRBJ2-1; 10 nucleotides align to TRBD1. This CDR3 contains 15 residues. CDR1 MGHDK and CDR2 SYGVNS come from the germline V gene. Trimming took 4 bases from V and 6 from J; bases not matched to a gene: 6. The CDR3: CASSGDRGSLNEQFF. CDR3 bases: TGTGCCAGCAGTGGGGACAGGGGAAGTCTCAATGAGCAGTTCTTC.

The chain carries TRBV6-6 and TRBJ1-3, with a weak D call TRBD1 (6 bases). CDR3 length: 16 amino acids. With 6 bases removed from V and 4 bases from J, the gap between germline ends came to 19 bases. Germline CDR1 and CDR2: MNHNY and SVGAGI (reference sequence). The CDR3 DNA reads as TGTGCCAGCAGAGCTACACAGGGAATCTCAGGAAACACCATATATTTT. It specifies CASRATQGISGNTIYF.

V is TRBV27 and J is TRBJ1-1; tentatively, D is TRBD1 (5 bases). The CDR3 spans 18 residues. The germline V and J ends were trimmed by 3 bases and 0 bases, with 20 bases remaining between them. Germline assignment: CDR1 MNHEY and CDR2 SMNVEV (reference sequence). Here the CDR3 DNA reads TGTGCCAGCAGTTTGATCGGCCCCTCACAGGCCCTGAACACTGAAGCTTTCTTT. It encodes CASSLIGPSQALNTEAFF.

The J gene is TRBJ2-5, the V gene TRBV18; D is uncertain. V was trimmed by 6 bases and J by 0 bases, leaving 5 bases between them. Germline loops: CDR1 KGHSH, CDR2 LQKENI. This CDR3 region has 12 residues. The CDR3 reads CASSPYQETQYF. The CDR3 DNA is TGTGCCAGCTCGCCGTACCAAGAGACCCAGTACTTC. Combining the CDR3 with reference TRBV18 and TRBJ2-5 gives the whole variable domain NAGVMQNPRHLVRRRGQEARLRCSPMKGHSHVYWYRQLPEEGLKFMVYLQKENIIDESGMPKERFSAEFPKEGPSILRIQQVVRGDSAAYFCASSPYQETQYFGPGTRLLVL.

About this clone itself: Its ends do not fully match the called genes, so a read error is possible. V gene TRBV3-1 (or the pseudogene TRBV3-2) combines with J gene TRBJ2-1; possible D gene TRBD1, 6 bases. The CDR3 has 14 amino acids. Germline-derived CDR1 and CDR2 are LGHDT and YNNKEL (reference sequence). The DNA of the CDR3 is TGTGCCAGCAGCCAAGGGGGCAGGGGACGAGCCGGACTCTTC. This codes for CASSQGGRGRAGLF.

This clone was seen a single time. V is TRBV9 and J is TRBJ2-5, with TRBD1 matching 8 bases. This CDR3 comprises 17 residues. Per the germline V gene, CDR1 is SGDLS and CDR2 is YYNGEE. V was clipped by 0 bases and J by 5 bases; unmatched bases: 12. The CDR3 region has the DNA TGTGCCAGCAGCGTAGTACCCCTCGGGACAGGTGCCGAGACCCAGTACTTC. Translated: CASSVVPLGTGAETQYF.

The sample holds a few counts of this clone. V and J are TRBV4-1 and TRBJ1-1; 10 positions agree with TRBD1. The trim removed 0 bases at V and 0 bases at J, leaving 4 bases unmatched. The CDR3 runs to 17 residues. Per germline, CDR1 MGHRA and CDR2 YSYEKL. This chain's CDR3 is CASSQDPGQGMNTEAFF. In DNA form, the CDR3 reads TGCGCCAGCAGCCAAGATCCGGGACAGGGGATGAACACTGAAGCTTTCTTT.

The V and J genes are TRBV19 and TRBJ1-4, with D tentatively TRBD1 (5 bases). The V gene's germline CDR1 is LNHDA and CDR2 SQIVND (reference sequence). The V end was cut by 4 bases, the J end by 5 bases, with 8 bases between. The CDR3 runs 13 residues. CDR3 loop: CASSTAGNEKLFF. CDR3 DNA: TGTGCCAGTAGTACCGCAGGGAATGAAAAACTGTTTTTT.

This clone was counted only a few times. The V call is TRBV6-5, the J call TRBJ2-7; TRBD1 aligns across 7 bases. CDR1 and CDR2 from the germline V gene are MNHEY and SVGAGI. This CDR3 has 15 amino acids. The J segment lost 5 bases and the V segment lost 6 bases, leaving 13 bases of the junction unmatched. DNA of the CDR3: TGTGCCAGCAGAATCCTGACAGGGAACCCTGACGAGCAGTACTTC. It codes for CASRILTGNPDEQYF.

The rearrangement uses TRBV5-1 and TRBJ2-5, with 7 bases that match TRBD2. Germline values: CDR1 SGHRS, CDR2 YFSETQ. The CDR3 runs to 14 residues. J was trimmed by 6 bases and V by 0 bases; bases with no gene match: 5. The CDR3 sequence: CASSLVGSGQTQYF. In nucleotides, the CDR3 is TGCGCCAGCAGCTTGGTGGGTAGCGGGCAGACCCAGTACTTC.

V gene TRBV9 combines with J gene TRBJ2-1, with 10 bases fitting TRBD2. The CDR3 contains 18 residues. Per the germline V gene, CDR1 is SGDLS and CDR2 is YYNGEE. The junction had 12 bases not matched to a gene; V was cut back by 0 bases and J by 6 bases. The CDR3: CASSVAPRSGRGVNEQFF. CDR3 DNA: TGTGCCAGCAGCGTAGCCCCTAGGAGCGGGAGGGGGGTCAATGAGCAGTTCTTC.

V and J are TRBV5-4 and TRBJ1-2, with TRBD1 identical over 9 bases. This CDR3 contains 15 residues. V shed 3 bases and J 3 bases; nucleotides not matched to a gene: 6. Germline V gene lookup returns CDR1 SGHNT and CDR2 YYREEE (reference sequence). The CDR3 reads CASSSGQGRYYGYTF. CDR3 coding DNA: TGTGCCAGCAGCTCCGGACAGGGGAGGTACTATGGCTACACCTTC.

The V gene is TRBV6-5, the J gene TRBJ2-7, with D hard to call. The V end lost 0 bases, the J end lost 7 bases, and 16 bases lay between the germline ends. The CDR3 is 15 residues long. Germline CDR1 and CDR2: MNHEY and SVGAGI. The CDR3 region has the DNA TGTGCCAGCAGTTACTCGAACCGAGGAGAAGGAGAGCAGTACTTC. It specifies CASSYSNRGEGEQYF.

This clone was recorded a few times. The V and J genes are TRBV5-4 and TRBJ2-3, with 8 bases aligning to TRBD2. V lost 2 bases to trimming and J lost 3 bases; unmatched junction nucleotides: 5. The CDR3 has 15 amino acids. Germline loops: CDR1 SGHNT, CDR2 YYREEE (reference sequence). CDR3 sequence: CASSFVGGDTDTQYF. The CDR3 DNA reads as TGTGCCAGCAGCTTTGTCGGGGGGGATACAGATACGCAGTATTTT. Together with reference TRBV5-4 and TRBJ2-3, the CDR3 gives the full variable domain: ETGVTQSPTHLIKTRGQQVTLRCSSQSGHNTVSWYQQALGQGPQFIFQYYREEENGRGNFPPRFSGLQFPNYSSELNVNALELDDSALYLCASSFVGGDTDTQYFGPGTRLTVL.

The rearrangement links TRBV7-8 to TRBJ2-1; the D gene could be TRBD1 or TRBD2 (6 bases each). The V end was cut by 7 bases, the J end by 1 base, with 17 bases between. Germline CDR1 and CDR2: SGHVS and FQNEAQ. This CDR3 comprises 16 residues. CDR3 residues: CASTIRGGRSYNEQFF. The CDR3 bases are TGTGCCAGCACCATCAGAGGGGGGCGGTCCTACAATGAGCAGTTCTTC.

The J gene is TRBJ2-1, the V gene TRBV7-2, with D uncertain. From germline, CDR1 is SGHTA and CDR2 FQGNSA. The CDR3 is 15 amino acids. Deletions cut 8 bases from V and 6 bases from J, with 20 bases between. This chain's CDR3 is CASRPGPGSANEQFF. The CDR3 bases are TGTGCCAGCCGGCCGGGTCCTGGGTCCGCCAATGAGCAGTTCTTC.

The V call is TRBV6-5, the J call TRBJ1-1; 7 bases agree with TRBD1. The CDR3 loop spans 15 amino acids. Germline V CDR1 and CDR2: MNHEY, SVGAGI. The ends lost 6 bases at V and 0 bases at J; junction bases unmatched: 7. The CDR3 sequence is CASRRGGRLNTEAFF. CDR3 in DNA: TGTGCCAGCAGAAGAGGGGGCAGGCTGAACACTGAAGCTTTCTTT.

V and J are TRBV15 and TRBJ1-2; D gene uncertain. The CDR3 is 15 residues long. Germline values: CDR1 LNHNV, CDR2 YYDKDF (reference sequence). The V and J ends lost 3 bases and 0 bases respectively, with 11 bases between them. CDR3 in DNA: TGTGCCACCAGCAGGGAACTCGGGGCTAACTATGGCTACACCTTC. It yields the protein CATSRELGANYGYTF.

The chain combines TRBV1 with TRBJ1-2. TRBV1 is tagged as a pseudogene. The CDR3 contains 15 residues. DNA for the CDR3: TGCACCAGCAGCCGGGGAGGGGCGCAGGTCTATGGCTACACCTTC. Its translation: CTSSRGGAQVYGYTF.

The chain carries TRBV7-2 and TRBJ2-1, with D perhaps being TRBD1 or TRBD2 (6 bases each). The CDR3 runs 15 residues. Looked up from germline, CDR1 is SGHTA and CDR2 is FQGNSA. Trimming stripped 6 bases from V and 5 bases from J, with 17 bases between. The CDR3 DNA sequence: TGTGCCAGCAGTTTCCGCCGGGGGCTACACAATGAGCAGTTCTTC. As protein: CASSFRRGLHNEQFF.

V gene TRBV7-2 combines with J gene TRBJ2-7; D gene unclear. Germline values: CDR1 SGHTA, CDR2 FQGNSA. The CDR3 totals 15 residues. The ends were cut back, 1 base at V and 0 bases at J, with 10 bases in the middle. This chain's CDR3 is CASSLGPIVSYEQYF. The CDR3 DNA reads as TGTGCCAGCAGCTTAGGACCGATTGTCTCCTACGAGCAGTACTTC.

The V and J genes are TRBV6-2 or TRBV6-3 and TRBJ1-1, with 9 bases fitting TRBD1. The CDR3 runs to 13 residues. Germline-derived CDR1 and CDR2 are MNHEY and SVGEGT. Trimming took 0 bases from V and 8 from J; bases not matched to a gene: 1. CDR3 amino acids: CASSYSDRGEAFF. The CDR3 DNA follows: TGTGCCAGCAGTTACTCTGACAGGGGGGAAGCTTTCTTT.

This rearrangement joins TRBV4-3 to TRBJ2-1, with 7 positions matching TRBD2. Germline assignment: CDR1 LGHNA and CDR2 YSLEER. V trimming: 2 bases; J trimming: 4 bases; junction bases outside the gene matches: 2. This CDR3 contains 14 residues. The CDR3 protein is CASSQTSVYNEQFF. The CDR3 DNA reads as TGCGCCAGCAGCCAAACTAGCGTGTACAATGAGCAGTTCTTC.

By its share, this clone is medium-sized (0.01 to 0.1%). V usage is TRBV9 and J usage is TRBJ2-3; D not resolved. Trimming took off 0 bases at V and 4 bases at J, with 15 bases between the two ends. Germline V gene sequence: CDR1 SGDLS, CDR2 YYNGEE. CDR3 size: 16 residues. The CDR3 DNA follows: TGTGCCAGCAGCGTAGCGGTGAATTTGGGCTCAGATACGCAGTATTTT. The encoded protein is CASSVAVNLGSDTQYF.

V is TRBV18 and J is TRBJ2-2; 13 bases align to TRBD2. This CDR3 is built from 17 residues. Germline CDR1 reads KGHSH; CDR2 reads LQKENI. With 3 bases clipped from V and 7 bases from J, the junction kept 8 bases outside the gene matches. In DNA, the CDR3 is TGTGCCAGCTCACCTGACGGACTAGCGGGAGTTCTCGGGGAGCTGTTTTTT. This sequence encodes CASSPDGLAGVLGELFF.

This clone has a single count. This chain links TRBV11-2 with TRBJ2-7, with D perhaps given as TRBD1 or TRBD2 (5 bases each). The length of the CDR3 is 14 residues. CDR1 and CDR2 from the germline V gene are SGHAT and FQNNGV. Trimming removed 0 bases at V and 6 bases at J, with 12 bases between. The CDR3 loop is CASSLEGEYSEQYF. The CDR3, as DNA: TGTGCCAGCAGCTTAGAAGGGGAGTACAGCGAGCAGTACTTC.

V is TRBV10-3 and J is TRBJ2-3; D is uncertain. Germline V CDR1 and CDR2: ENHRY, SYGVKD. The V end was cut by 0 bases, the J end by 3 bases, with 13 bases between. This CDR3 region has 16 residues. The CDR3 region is CAISESVYSLTDTQYF. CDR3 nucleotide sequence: TGTGCCATCAGTGAGTCTGTCTACAGCTTGACAGATACGCAGTATTTT.